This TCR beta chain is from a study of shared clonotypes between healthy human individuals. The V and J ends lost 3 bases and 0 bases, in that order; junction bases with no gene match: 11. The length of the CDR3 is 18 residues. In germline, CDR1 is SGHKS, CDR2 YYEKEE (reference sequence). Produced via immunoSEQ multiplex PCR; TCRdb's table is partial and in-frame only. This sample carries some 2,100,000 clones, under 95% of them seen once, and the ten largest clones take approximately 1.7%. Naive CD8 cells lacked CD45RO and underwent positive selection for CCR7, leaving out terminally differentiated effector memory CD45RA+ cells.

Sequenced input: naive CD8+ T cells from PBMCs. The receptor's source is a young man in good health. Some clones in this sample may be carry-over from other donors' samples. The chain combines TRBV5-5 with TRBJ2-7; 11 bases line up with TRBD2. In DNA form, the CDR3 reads TGTGCCAGCAGCTGGAAATTACTTAGCGGGAGGGGCTCCTACGAGCAGTACTTC. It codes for CASSWKLLSGRGSYEQYF.